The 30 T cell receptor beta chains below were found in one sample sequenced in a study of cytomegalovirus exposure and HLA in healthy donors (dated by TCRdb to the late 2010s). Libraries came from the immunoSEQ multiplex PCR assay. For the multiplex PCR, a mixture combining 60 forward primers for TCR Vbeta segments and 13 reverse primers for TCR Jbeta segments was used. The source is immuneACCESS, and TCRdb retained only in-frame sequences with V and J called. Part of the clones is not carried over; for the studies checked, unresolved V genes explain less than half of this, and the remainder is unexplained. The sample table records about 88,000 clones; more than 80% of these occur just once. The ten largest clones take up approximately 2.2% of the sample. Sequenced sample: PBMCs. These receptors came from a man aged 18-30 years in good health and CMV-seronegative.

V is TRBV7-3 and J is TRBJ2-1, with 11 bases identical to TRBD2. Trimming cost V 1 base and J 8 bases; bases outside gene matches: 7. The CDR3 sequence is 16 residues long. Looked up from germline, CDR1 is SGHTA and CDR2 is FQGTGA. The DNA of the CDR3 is TGTGCCAGCAGCTTAAGGGCTAGCGGGAGGATCCATGAGCAGTTCTTC. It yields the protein CASSLRASGRIHEQFF.

In nucleotides, the CDR3 is TGTGCCAGCTCACCATCACAGGGACCTAGCACTGAAGCTTTCTTT. Translated, it gives CASSPSQGPSTEAFF. The chain has TRBV18 and TRBJ1-1; D is perhaps TRBD1 (6 bases). The CDR3 is 15 amino acids. Trimming removed 2 bases from V and 4 bases from J, with 14 bases in between. CDR1 and CDR2 from the germline V gene are KGHSH and LQKENI.

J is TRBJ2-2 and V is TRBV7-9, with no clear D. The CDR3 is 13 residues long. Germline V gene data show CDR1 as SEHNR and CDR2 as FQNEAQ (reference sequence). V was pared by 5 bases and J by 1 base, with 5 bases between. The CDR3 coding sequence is TGTGCCAGCAGCATCCAGAACACCGGGGAGCTGTTTTTT. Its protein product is CASSIQNTGELFF.

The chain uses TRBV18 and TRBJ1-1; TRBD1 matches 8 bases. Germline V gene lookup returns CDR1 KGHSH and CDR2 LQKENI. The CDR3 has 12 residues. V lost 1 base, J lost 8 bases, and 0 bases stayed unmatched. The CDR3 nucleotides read TGTGCCAGCTCACCACGGACAGGGGAAGCTTTCTTT. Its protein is CASSPRTGEAFF.

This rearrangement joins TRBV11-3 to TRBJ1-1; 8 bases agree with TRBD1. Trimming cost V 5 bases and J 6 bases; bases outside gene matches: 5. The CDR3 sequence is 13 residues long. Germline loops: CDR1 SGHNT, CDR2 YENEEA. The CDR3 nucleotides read TGTGCCAGCAGCGGACAGGGTATGTCTGAAGCTTTCTTT. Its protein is CASSGQGMSEAFF.

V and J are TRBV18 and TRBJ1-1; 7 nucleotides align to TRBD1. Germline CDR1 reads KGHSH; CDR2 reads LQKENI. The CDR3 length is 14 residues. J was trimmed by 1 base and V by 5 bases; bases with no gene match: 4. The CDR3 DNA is TGTGCCAGCTCAACAGGGGCCGCGAACACTGAAGCTTTCTTT. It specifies CASSTGAANTEAFF.

The CDR3 sequence is CASSLDRVSPNEKLFF. CDR3 sequence (DNA): TGTGCCAGCAGCTTGGACAGGGTTAGCCCTAATGAAAAACTGTTTTTT. The chain uses TRBV5-5 and TRBJ1-4, with D perhaps TRBD1 (6 bases). There are 16 residues in the CDR3. Trimming removed 0 bases at V and 3 bases at J, with 12 bases between. CDR1 and CDR2 (germline): SGHKS, YYEKEE (reference sequence).

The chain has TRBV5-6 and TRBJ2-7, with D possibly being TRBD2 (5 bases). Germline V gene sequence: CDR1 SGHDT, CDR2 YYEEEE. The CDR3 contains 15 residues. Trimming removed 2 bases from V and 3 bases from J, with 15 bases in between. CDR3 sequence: CASSFFEGRGYEQYF. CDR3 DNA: TGTGCCAGCAGCTTCTTCGAGGGCAGAGGCTACGAGCAGTACTTC.

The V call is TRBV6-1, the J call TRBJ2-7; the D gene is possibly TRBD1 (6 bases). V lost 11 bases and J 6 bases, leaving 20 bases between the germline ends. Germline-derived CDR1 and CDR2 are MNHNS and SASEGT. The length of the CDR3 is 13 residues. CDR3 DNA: TGTGCCGCGAGCGAGCAGGGGCCGGGCGAGCAGTACTTC. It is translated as CAASEQGPGEQYF.

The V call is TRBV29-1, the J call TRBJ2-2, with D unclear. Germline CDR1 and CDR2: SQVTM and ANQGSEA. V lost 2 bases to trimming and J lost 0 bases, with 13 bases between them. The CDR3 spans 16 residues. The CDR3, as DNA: TGCAGCGTTGAACTGAGATCCAACGCGAACACCGGGGAGCTGTTTTTT. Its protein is CSVELRSNANTGELFF.

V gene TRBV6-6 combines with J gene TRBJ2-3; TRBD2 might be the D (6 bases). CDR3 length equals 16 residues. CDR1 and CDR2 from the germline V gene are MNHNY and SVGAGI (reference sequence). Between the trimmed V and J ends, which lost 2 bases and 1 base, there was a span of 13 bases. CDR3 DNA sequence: TGTGCCAGCAGTTACCCTCAGTCGGGGGGCACAGATACGCAGTATTTT. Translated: CASSYPQSGGTDTQYF.

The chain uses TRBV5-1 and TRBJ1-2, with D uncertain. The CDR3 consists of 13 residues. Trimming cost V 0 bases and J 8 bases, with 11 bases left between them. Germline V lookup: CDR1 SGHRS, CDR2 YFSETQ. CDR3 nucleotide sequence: TGCGCCAGCAGCTTGGCCGAGACGAGGGGCTACACCTTC. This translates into CASSLAETRGYTF.

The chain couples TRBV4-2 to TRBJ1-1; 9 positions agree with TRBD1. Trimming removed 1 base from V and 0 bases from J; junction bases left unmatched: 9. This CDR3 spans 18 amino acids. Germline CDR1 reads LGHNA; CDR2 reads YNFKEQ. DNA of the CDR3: TGTGCCAGCAGCCAAGTCGGACAGGGGAGGGATATGAACACTGAAGCTTTCTTT. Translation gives CASSQVGQGRDMNTEAFF.

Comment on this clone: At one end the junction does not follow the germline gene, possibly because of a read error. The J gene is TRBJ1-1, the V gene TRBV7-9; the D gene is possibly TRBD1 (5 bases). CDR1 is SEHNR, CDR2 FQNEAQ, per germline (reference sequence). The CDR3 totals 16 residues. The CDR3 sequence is CSSSLGRAGLATEAFF. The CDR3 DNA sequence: TGTTCCAGCAGCTTAGGTCGGGCAGGGTTGGCCACTGAAGCTTTCTTT. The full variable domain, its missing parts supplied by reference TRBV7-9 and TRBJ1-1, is DTGVSQNPRHKITKRGQNVTFRCDPISEHNRLYWYRQTLGQGPEFLTYFQNEAQLEKSRLLSDRFSAERPKGSFSTLEIQRTEQGDSAMYLCSSSLGRAGLATEAFFGQGTRLTVV.

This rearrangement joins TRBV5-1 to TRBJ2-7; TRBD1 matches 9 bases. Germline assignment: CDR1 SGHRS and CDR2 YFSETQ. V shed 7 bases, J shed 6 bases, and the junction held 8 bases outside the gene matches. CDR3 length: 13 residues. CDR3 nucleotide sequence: TGCGCCAGCCGCTCCGGGACAGGGCGCGAGCAGTACTTC. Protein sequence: CASRSGTGREQYF. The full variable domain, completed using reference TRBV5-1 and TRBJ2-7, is KAGVTQTPRYLIKTRGQQVTLSCSPISGHRSVSWYQQTPGQGLQFLFEYFSETQRNKGNFPGRFSGRQFSNSRSEMNVSTLELGDSALYLCASRSGTGREQYFGPGTRLTVT.

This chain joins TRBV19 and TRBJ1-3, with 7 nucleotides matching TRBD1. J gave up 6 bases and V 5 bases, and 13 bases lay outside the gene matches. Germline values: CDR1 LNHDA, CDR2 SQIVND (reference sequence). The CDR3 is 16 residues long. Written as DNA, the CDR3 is TGTGCCAGTAGTGTTCGGGACAGAGGCCTTGAAAACACCATATATTTT. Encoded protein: CASSVRDRGLENTIYF.

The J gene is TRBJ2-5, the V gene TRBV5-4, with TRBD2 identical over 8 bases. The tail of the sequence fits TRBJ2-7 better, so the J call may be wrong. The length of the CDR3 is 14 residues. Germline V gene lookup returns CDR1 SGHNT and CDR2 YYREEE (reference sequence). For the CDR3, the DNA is TGTGCCAGCAGCTTAAGCGGGAGCTCCTACGAGCAGTACTTC. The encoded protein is CASSLSGSSYEQYF.

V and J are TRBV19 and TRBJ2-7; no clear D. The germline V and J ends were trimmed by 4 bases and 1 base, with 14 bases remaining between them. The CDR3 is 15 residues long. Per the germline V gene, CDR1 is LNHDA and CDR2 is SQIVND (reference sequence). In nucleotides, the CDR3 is TGTGCCAGTAGTAAAAGTCAGGTTTCTTCCTACGAGCAGTACTTC. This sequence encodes CASSKSQVSSYEQYF.

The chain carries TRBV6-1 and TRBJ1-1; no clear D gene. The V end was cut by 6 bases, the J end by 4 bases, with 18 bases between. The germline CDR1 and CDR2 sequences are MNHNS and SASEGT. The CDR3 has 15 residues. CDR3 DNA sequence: TGTGCCAGCAGAGATCTTCGAGGGCTTGGCACTGAAGCTTTCTTT. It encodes CASRDLRGLGTEAFF.

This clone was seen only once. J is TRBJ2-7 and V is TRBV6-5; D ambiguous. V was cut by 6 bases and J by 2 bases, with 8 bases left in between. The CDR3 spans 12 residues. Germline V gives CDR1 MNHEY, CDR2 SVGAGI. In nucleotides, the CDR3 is TGTGCCAGCAGCGACAACGCCTACGAGCAGTACTTC. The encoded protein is CASSDNAYEQYF.

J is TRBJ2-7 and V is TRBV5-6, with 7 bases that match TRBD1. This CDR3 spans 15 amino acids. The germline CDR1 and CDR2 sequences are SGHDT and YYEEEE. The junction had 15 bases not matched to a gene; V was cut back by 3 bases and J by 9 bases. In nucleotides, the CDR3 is TGTGCCAGCAGCTCGTATAGTTCGGGACAGTCAGTGCAGTACTTC. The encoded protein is CASSSYSSGQSVQYF.

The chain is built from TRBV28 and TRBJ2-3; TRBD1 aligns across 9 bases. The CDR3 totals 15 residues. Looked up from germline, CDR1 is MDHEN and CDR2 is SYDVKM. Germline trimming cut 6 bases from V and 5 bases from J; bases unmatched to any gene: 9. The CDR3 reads CASSLWDRDRDTQYF. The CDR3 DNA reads TGTGCCAGCAGCCTCTGGGACAGGGATAGAGATACGCAGTATTTT.

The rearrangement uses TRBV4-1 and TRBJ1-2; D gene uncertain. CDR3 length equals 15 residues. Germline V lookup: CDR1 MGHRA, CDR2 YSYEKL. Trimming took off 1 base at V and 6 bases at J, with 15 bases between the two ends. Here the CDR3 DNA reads TGCGCCAGCAGCCAAGTCTCGGTCTCCGGGGATGGCTACACCTTC. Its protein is CASSQVSVSGDGYTF.

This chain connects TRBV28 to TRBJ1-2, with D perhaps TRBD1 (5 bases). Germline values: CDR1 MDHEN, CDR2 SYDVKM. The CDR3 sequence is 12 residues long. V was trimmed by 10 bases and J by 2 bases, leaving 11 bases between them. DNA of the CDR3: TGTGCCATAGGCGGGGCAAACTATGGCTACACCTTC. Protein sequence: CAIGGANYGYTF.

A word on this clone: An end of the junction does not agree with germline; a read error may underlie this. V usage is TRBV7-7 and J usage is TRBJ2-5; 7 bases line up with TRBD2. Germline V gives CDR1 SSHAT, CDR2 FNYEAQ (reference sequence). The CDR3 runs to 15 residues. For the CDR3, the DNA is TGTGCTAGCAGCTCTGGGGCTAGCGGACAAGAGACCCAGTACTTC. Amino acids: CASSSGASGQETQYF.

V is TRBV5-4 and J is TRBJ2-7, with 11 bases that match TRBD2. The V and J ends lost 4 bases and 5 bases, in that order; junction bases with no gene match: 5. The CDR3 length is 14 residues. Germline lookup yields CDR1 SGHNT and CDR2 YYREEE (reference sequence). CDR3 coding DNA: TGTGCCAGCAGCCAAACTAGCGGGAGCCACGAGCAGTACTTC. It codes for CASSQTSGSHEQYF.

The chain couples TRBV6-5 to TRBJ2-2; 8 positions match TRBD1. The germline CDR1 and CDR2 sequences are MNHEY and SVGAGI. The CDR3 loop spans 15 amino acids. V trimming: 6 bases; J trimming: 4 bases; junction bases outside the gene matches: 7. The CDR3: CASRLGQVSTGELFF. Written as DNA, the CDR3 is TGTGCCAGCAGGCTGGGACAGGTTAGCACCGGGGAGCTGTTTTTT.

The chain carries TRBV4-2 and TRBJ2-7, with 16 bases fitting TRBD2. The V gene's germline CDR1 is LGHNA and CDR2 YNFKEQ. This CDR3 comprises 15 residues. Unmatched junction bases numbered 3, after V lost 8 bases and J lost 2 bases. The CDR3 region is CASQGLAGGPYEQYF. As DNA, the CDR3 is TGTGCCAGCCAGGGACTAGCGGGAGGGCCCTACGAGCAGTACTTC.

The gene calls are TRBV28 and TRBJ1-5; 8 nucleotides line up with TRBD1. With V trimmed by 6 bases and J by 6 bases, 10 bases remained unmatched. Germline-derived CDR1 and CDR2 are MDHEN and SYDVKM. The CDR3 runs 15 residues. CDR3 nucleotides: TGTGCCAGCAGGGTAGGACAGGGTGTCAGTCAGCCCCAGCATTTT. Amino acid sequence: CASRVGQGVSQPQHF. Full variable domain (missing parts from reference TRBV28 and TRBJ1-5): DVKVTQSSRYLVKRTGEKVFLECVQDMDHENMFWYRQDPGLGLRLIYFSYDVKMKEKGDIPEGYSVSREKKERFSLILESASTNQTSMYLCASRVGQGVSQPQHFGDGTRLSIL.

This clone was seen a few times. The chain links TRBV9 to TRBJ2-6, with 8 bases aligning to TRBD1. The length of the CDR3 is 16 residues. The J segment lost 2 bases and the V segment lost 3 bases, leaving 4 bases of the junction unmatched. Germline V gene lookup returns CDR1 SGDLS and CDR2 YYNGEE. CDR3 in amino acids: CASSEQGAAGANVLTF. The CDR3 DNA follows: TGTGCCAGCAGCGAGCAGGGGGCAGCTGGGGCCAACGTCCTGACTTTC.